A single sample is the source of the 25 T cell receptor beta chains below, sequenced in a study of blood T cell repertoires in COVID-19. Sequencing used immunoSEQ multiplex PCR; TCRdb keeps in-frame clones, though not all of them. The repertoire holds around 300,000 clones, with more than 70% as singletons. Sequencing was done on a sample of peripheral blood. The receptors come from a man aged 25 to 40 with active or convalescent COVID-19.

The V call is TRBV1, the J call TRBJ1-5. TRBV1 is listed as a pseudogene. This CDR3 contains 16 residues. The CDR3 here is CTSSPVRRGENQPQHF. As DNA, the CDR3 is TGCACCAGCAGCCCCGTTCGTCGGGGGGAGAATCAGCCCCAGCATTTT.

For the CDR3, the DNA is TGTGCCAGCAGCCCCACCAGGCCCGGGGAGCTGTTTTTT. Translation gives CASSPTRPGELFF. This chain uses TRBV3-1 (or the pseudogene TRBV3-2) with TRBJ2-2; no reliable D call. Trimming cost V 4 bases and J 6 bases, with 9 bases left between them. CDR1 and CDR2 from the germline V gene are LGHDT and YNNKEL (reference sequence). The CDR3 spans 13 residues.

The chain has TRBV4-1 and TRBJ2-5, with D perhaps TRBD2 (6 bases). The CDR3 has 16 amino acids. With 0 bases removed from V and 2 bases from J, the gap between germline ends came to 13 bases. Germline loops: CDR1 MGHRA, CDR2 YSYEKL. The DNA for the CDR3 is TGCGCCAGCAGCCAAGATTGGGGGAGGCCACAAGAGACCCAGTACTTC. Its protein product is CASSQDWGRPQETQYF.

This clone was found once. The gene calls are TRBV11-2 and TRBJ2-5; possibly TRBD2 for D (6 bases). The CDR3 is 17 amino acids. With 5 bases removed from V and 0 bases from J, the gap between germline ends came to 19 bases. Per germline, CDR1 SGHAT and CDR2 FQNNGV. The chain's CDR3 is CASSHPPRGNYQETQYF. The DNA for the CDR3 is TGTGCCAGCAGCCATCCTCCCCGGGGGAACTACCAAGAGACCCAGTACTTC.

The chain uses TRBV30 and TRBJ1-5; 11 positions match TRBD1. CDR1 is GTSNPN, CDR2 SVGIG, per germline (reference sequence). This CDR3 region has 14 residues. Germline trimming cut 0 bases from V and 5 bases from J; bases unmatched to any gene: 0. The CDR3 is CAWSVDRGHQPQHF. The CDR3 DNA is TGTGCCTGGAGTGTGGACAGGGGGCATCAGCCCCAGCATTTT.

This clone occurred many times. J is TRBJ1-5 and V is TRBV7-2; D may be TRBD1 (6 bases). This CDR3 is 14 amino acids long. CDR1 and CDR2 (germline): SGHTA, FQGNSA. V lost 4 bases to trimming and J lost 9 bases, with 16 bases between them. The CDR3 sequence: CASSSGTFGPPQHF. The DNA of the CDR3 is TGTGCCAGCAGCTCCGGGACATTCGGTCCGCCCCAGCATTTT.

This clone was counted only a few times. The V gene is TRBV18, the J gene TRBJ2-3, with 8 positions matching TRBD1. The CDR3 covers 14 residues. V lost 3 bases, J lost 10 bases, and 9 bases stayed unmatched. Germline V gene data show CDR1 as KGHSH and CDR2 as LQKENI. As DNA, the CDR3 is TGTGCCAGCTCACCTGGACAGGGCCCGTCTGCGCAGTATTTT. This codes for CASSPGQGPSAQYF.

The gene calls are TRBV9 and TRBJ1-1; TRBD1 agrees at 10 bases. CDR1 is SGDLS, CDR2 YYNGEE, per germline. After removal of 2 bases from V and 2 bases from J, the junction contained 6 bases not matched to a gene. The length of the CDR3 is 16 residues. The CDR3 nucleotides are TGTGCCAGCAGCGTTGCCGGGACAGGGGTAAACACTGAAGCTTTCTTT. This gives the protein CASSVAGTGVNTEAFF.

The chain recombines TRBV19 with TRBJ2-7; 7 bases align to TRBD1. Per the germline V gene, CDR1 is LNHDA and CDR2 is SQIVND (reference sequence). The CDR3 covers 14 residues. The trim removed 6 bases at V and 2 bases at J, leaving 7 bases unmatched. CDR3 sequence: CASSRSGTAYEQYF. CDR3 sequence (DNA): TGTGCCAGTAGCAGATCCGGGACAGCCTACGAGCAGTACTTC. The variable domain in full, completed from reference TRBV19 and TRBJ2-7, reads DGGITQSPKYLFRKEGQNVTLSCEQNLNHDAMYWYRQDPGQGLRLIYYSQIVNDFQKGDIAEGYSVSREKKESFPLTVTSAQKNPTAFYLCASSRSGTAYEQYFGPGTRLTVT.

This clone showed up just a few times. The V and J genes are TRBV6-2 or TRBV6-3 and TRBJ2-2; no clear D. Germline values: CDR1 MNHEY, CDR2 SVGEGT. V was shortened by 2 bases and J by 2 bases, with 6 bases between the two germline ends. The CDR3 covers 14 residues. The CDR3 protein is CASSYLLNTGELFF. CDR3 in DNA: TGTGCCAGCAGTTACCTCCTTAACACCGGGGAGCTGTTTTTT.

V and J are TRBV4-3 and TRBJ1-4; 7 bases match TRBD1. V trimming: 4 bases; J trimming: 0 bases; junction bases outside the gene matches: 11. There are 18 residues in the CDR3. Germline V gives CDR1 LGHNA, CDR2 YSLEER. CDR3 protein: CASSPRQGIPPTNEKLFF. CDR3 nucleotide sequence: TGCGCCAGCAGCCCACGACAGGGTATTCCCCCAACTAATGAAAAACTGTTTTTT.

This sequence joins TRBV2 and TRBJ2-5; TRBD2 is a possible D gene (6 bases). V lost 3 bases and J 4 bases, leaving 9 bases between the germline ends. Germline V gene sequence: CDR1 SNHLY, CDR2 FYNNEI. The CDR3 covers 13 residues. CDR3 region: CASSETRVETQYF. CDR3 nucleotides: TGTGCCAGCAGTGAGACTAGAGTAGAGACCCAGTACTTC.

The V and J genes are TRBV24-1 and TRBJ1-5, with TRBD1 identical over 8 bases. Germline CDR1 KGHDR, CDR2 SFDVKD. Trimming cost V 4 bases and J 6 bases; bases outside gene matches: 10. This CDR3 region has 16 residues. DNA of the CDR3: TGTGCCACCAGTGACTCAGGACAGGGTGGGAGTCAGCCCCAGCATTTT. This translates into CATSDSGQGGSQPQHF.

This chain uses TRBV5-1 with TRBJ1-1; D remains unclear. Between the trimmed V and J ends, which lost 1 base and 0 bases, there was a span of 7 bases. The CDR3 runs 14 residues. The V gene's germline CDR1 is SGHRS and CDR2 YFSETQ. CDR3 coding DNA: TGCGCCAGCAGCTTGACCCCTATGAACACTGAAGCTTTCTTT. It specifies CASSLTPMNTEAFF.

This clone was seen repeatedly, ten times or more. V gene TRBV9 combines with J gene TRBJ2-1; possibly TRBD1 for D (5 bases). The CDR3 sequence is 14 residues long. CDR1 SGDLS and CDR2 YYNGEE come from the germline V gene. V lost 3 bases and J 9 bases, leaving 16 bases between the germline ends. This CDR3 is CASSEGSVLSEQFF. CDR3 coding DNA: TGTGCCAGCAGCGAGGGGTCTGTTCTGAGTGAGCAGTTCTTC.

The chain carries TRBV30 and TRBJ1-1, with D perhaps TRBD1 (5 bases). The CDR3 totals 14 residues. The V end lost 2 bases, the J end lost 7 bases, and 17 bases lay between the germline ends. CDR1 GTSNPN and CDR2 SVGIG come from the germline V gene (reference sequence). This CDR3 is CAWSFVQGRGEAFF. CDR3 sequence (DNA): TGTGCCTGGAGTTTCGTCCAGGGCAGAGGTGAAGCTTTCTTT. Supplemented by reference TRBV30 and TRBJ1-1, the full variable domain reads SQTIHQWPATLVQPVGSPLSLECTVEGTSNPNLYWYRQAAGRGLQLLFYSVGIGQISSEVPQNLSASRPQDRQFILSSKKLLLSDSGFYLCAWSFVQGRGEAFFGQGTRLTVV.

The rearrangement links TRBV12-3 or TRBV12-4 to TRBJ1-2, with D hard to call. The CDR3 loop spans 12 amino acids. Trimming cost V 3 bases and J 8 bases, with 10 bases left between them. The CDR3 nucleotides are TGTGCCAGCAGTTTGAGGTTAGAGGGCTACACCTTC. This sequence encodes CASSLRLEGYTF.

This rearrangement joins TRBV4-2 to TRBJ1-4; D gene ambiguous. The CDR3 loop spans 14 amino acids. V lost 4 bases and J 2 bases, leaving 8 bases between the germline ends. From germline, CDR1 is LGHNA and CDR2 YNFKEQ. The CDR3 DNA sequence: TGTGCCAGCAGCCCGGGTAGGACTAATGAAAAACTGTTTTTT. It is translated as CASSPGRTNEKLFF.

The V and J genes are TRBV12-3 or TRBV12-4 and TRBJ2-3; no clear D gene. The CDR3 consists of 13 residues. V was clipped by 1 base and J by 5 bases, with 7 bases between them. CDR3 in amino acids: CASSLVVRDTQYF. The CDR3 region has the DNA TGTGCCAGCAGTTTAGTGGTCAGAGATACGCAGTATTTT.

This clone appeared once. This chain uses TRBV10-2 with TRBJ1-2; D remains ambiguous. The CDR3 sequence is 16 residues long. The germline V gene encodes CDR1 WSHSY and CDR2 SAAADI. V shed 0 bases and J shed 4 bases, with 15 bases lying between them. The DNA for the CDR3 is TGCGCCAGCAGTGAGTCGATTGGGAGTACGGCCTATGGCTACACCTTC. This encodes CASSESIGSTAYGYTF.

Notes on this clone: A much larger clone lies one base from this, so it may be a read error. This chain connects TRBV19 to TRBJ1-1; D ambiguous. V was clipped by 10 bases and J by 1 base, with 10 bases between them. The CDR3 has 12 residues. Per the germline V gene, CDR1 is LNHDA and CDR2 is SQIVND (reference sequence). DNA of the CDR3: TGTGCCACCCAGACGGGGAACACTGAAGCTTTCTTT. This gives the protein CATQTGNTEAFF. Full variable domain (remainder filled in from reference TRBV19 and TRBJ1-1): DGGITQSPKYLFRKEGQNVTLSCEQNLNHDAMYWYRQDPGQGLRLIYYSQIVNDFQKGDIAEGYSVSREKKESFPLTVTSAQKNPTAFYLCATQTGNTEAFFGQGTRLTVV.

The chain couples TRBV4-2 to TRBJ2-3, with unresolved D. The CDR3 spans 15 residues. Trimming left V 1 base short and J 1 base short, with 9 bases between. The germline V gene encodes CDR1 LGHNA and CDR2 YNFKEQ. CDR3 sequence (DNA): TGTGCCAGCAGCCAAGCTACCACCCGCACAGATACGCAGTATTTT. Translation gives CASSQATTRTDTQYF.

The chain recombines TRBV6-5 with TRBJ2-3; D unresolved. Per germline, CDR1 MNHEY and CDR2 SVGAGI. The ends were cut back, 4 bases at V and 1 base at J, with 12 bases in the middle. CDR3 length equals 15 residues. The CDR3 reads CASSLLWARTDTQYF. The CDR3 DNA reads TGTGCCAGCAGTTTGTTATGGGCACGCACAGATACGCAGTATTTT.

The chain is built from TRBV6-5 and TRBJ2-1; D is uncertain. Deletions cut 6 bases from V and 9 bases from J, with 9 bases between. The CDR3 runs 11 residues. From germline, CDR1 is MNHEY and CDR2 SVGAGI. In DNA, the CDR3 is TGTGCCAGCAGGTCGGTTGGTGAGCAGTTCTTC. Translating it yields CASRSVGEQFF.

The chain recombines TRBV2 with TRBJ2-3; 7 positions agree with TRBD1. Germline CDR1 SNHLY, CDR2 FYNNEI. The V segment lost 0 bases and the J segment 3 bases; nucleotides outside the gene matches: 0. The CDR3 sequence is 14 residues long. In DNA form, the CDR3 reads TGTGCCAGCAGTGAAGCCAGGGGGACAGATACGCAGTATTTT. Its protein product is CASSEARGTDTQYF.